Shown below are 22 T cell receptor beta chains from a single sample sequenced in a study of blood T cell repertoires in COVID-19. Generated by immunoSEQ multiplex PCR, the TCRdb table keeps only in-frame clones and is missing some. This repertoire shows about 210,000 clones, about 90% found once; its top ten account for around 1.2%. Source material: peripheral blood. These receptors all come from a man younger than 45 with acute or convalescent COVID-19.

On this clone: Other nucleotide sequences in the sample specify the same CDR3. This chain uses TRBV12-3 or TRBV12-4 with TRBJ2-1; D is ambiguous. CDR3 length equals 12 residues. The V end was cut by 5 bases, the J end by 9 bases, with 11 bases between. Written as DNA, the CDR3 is TGTGCCAGCAGTCTTCTTAGAAGTGAGCAGTTCTTC. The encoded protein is CASSLLRSEQFF.

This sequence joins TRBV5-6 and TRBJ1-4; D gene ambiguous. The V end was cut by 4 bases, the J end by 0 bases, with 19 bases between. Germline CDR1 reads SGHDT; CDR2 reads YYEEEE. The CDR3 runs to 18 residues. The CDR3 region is CASSNGLILGATNEKLFF. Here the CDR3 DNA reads TGTGCCAGCAGCAACGGACTGATCCTCGGAGCAACTAATGAAAAACTGTTTTTT.

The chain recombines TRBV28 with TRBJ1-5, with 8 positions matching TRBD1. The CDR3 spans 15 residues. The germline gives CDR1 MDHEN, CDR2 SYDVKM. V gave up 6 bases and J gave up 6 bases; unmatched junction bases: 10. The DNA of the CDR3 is TGTGCCAGCAGGAGCTCCGGACAGGGTCGTCAGCCCCAGCATTTT. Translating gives CASRSSGQGRQPQHF.

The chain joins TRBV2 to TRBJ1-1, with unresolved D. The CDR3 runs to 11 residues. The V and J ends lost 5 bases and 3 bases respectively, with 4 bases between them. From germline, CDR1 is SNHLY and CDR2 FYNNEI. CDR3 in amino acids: CASSPYTEAFF. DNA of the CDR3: TGTGCCAGCAGTCCCTACACTGAAGCTTTCTTT. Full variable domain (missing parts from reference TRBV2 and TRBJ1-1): EPEVTQTPSHQVTQMGQEVILRCVPISNHLYFYWYRQILGQKVEFLVSFYNNEISEKSEIFDDQFSVERPDGSNFTLKIRSTKLEDSAMYFCASSPYTEAFFGQGTRLTVV.

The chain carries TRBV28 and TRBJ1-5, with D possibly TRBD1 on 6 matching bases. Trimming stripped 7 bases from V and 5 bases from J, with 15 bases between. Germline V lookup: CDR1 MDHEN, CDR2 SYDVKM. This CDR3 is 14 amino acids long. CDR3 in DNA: TGTGCCAGCACGGGAGGGGGGAAACATCAGCCCCAGCATTTT. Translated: CASTGGGKHQPQHF.

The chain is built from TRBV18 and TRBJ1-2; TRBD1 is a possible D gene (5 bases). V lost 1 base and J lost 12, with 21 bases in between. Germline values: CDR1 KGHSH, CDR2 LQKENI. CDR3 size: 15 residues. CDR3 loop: CASSPQDGARRVHTF. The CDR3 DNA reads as TGTGCCAGCTCACCACAAGATGGGGCGCGTCGGGTTCACACCTTC.

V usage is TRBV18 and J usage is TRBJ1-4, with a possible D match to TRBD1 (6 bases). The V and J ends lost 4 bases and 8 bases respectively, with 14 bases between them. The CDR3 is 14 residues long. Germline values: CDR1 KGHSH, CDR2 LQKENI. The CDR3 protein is CASSQSGTPEKLFF. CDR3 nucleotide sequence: TGTGCCAGCTCACAATCGGGGACACCAGAAAAACTGTTTTTT.

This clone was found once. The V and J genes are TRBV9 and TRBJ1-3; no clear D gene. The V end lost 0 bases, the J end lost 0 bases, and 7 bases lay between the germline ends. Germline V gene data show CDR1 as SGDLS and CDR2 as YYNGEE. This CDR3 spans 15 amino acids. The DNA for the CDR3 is TGTGCCAGCAGCGTAGAGGAGCTCTCTGGAAACACCATATATTTT. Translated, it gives CASSVEELSGNTIYF.

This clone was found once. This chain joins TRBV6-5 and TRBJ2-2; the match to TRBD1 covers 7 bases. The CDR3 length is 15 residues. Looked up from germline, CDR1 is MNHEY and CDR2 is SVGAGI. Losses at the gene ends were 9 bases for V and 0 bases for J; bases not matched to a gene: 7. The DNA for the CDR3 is TGTGCCAGTACATGGGACAGACCGAACACCGGGGAGCTGTTTTTT. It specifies CASTWDRPNTGELFF.

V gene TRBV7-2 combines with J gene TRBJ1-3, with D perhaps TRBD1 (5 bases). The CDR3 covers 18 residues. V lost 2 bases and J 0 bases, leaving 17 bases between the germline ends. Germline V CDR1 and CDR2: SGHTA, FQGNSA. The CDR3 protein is CASSLLGGGVPSGNTIYF. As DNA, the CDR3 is TGTGCCAGCAGCTTATTAGGCGGGGGGGTCCCCTCTGGAAACACCATATATTTT.

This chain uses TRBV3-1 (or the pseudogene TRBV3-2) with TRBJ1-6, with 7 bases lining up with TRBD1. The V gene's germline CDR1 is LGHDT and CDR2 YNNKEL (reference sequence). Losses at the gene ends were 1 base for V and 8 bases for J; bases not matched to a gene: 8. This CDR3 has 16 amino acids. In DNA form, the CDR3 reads TGTGCCAGCAGCCAAGTTAATCTACAGGGGTATTCACCCCTCCACTTT. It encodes CASSQVNLQGYSPLHF.

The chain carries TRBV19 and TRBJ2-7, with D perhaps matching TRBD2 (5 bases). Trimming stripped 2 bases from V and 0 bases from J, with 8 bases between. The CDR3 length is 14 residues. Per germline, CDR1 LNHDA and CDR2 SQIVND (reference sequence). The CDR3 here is CASSIRAGSYEQYF. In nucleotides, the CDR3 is TGTGCCAGTAGTATACGGGCGGGCTCCTACGAGCAGTACTTC.

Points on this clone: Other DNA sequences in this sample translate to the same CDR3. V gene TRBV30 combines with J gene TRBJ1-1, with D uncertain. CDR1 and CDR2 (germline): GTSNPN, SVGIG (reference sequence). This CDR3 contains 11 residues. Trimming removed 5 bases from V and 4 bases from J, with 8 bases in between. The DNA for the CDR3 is TGTGCCTGGGCAAGAGGCACTGAAGCTTTCTTT. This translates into CAWARGTEAFF.

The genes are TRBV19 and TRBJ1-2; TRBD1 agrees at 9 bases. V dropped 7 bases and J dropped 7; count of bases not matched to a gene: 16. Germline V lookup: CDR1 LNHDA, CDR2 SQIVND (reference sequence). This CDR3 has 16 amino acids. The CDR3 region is CASIPQTTGGILGYTF. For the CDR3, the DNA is TGTGCCAGTATCCCCCAAACTACAGGGGGCATTCTTGGCTACACCTTC.

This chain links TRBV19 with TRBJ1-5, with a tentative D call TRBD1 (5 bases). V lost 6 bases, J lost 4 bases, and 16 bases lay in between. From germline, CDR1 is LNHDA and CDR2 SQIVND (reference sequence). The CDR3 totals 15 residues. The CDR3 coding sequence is TGTGCCAGTAGAAAAACGACAGCCGGAAATCAGCCCCAGCATTTT. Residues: CASRKTTAGNQPQHF.

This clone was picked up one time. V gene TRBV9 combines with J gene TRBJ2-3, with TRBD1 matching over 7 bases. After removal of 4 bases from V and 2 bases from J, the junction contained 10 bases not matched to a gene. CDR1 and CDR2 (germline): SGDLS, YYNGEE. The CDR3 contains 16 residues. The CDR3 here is CASSIPGDSVTDTQYF. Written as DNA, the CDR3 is TGTGCCAGCAGCATTCCTGGGGACAGCGTCACAGATACGCAGTATTTT.

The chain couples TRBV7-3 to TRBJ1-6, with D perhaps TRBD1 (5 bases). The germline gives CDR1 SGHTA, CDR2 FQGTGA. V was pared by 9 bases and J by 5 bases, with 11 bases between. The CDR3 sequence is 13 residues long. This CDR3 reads CASGRGNNSPLHF. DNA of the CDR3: TGTGCCAGTGGGAGGGGAAATAATTCACCCCTCCACTTT.

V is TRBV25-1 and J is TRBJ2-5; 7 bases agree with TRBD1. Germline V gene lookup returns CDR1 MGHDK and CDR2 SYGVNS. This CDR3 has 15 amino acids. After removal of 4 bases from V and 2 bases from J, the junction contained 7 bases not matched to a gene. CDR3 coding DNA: TGTGCCAGCAGTGCAATAGGCAGGGGGCAAGAGACCCAGTACTTC. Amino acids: CASSAIGRGQETQYF.

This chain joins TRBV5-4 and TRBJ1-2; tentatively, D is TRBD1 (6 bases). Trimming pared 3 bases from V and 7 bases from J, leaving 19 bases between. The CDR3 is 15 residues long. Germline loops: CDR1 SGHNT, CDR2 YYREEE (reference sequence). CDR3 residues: CASSYYFTGKGGYTF. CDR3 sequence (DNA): TGTGCCAGCAGCTACTACTTTACAGGGAAAGGTGGCTACACCTTC. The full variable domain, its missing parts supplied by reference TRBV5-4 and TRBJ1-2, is ETGVTQSPTHLIKTRGQQVTLRCSSQSGHNTVSWYQQALGQGPQFIFQYYREEENGRGNFPPRFSGLQFPNYSSELNVNALELDDSALYLCASSYYFTGKGGYTFGSGTRLTVV.

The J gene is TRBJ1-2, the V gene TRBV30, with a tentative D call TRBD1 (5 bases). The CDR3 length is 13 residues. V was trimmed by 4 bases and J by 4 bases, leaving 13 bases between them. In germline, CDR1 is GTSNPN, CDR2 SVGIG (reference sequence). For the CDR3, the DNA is TGTGCCTGGACAGTTACAGGCCTCTATGGCTACACCTTC. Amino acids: CAWTVTGLYGYTF.

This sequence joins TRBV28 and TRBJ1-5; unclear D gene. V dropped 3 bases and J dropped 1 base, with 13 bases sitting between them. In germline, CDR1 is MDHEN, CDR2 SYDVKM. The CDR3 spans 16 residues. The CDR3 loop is CASSLGGMGSNQPQHF. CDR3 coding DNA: TGTGCCAGCAGTTTGGGCGGGATGGGGAGCAATCAGCCCCAGCATTTT.

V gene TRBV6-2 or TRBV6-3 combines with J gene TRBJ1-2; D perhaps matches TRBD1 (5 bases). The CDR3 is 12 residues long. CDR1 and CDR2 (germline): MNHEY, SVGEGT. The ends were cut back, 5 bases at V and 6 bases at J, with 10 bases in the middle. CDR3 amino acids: CASSQGFDGYTF. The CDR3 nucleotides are TGTGCCAGCAGTCAGGGATTCGATGGCTACACCTTC.